The present T cell receptor beta chain was sequenced within a study of shared clonotypes between healthy human individuals. Here immunoSEQ multiplex PCR was the method, and the copy in TCRdb shows in-frame clones only, minus some. There are 2.5 million or so clones in the sample; 85% to 95% occur only once, and around 0.14% lies in the top ten. Germline V CDR1 and CDR2: SEHNR, FQNEAQ (reference sequence). V lost 5 bases and J lost 7; bases outside the gene matches: 5. This CDR3 is 14 amino acids long. This TCR derives from a man younger than 35 in good health. The V gene is TRBV7-9, the J gene TRBJ2-2, with 9 positions matching TRBD1. Sequencing was carried out using naive CD4+ T cells sorted from blood. The subset denotes: CD45RA+ positively selected. The CDR3 here is CASSRTGADGELFF. CDR3 in DNA: TGTGCCAGCAGCCGGACAGGGGCGGACGGGGAGCTGTTTTTT.